This T cell receptor beta chain is from a study of response to subunit inactivated influenza vaccine (dated by TCRdb to 2017 to 2018). About the full investigation: To follow how T cells responded to a trivalent subunit inactivated influenza vaccine, the researchers relied on deep quantitative profiling of the T cell receptor repertoire. The investigation overall reported the following: According to the authors, only a limited number of new T cells may be recruited by each seasonal influenza vaccination.

V is reduced by 5 bases and J by 5 bases, leaving a spacing of 15 bases between them. Reading from cysteine to phenylalanine, the CDR3 counts 14 amino acids. The sequence is cut down to CDR3 DNA, 42 bases in frame from base 1. The germline V gene sets CDR1 to SGHTA and CDR2 to FQGNSA. The library was produced with RT-PCR. This sample was sequenced with an Illumina HiSeq 2500. TCRdb cleaned the public reads at Q25 with fastp, built clones with MiXCR and kept in-frame beta chains. Rows merge per CDR3 protein into single entries with the most common DNA and genes. In all, the sample holds roughly 290,000 distinct CDR3 sequences, and about a fifth of those were seen once. The ten largest clones add up to approximately 10% of the sample. With respect to this clonotype: The specificity of this receptor is unknown. Within one base of it there is no much larger clone, and no base qualities were kept.

This material consisted of PBMCs from blood, taken about 19 months after vaccination. The rearrangement combines TRBV7-2 with TRBJ2-5, with no confidently assigned D gene. The receptor was isolated from a man between 50 and 69 years old who received an inactivated influenza vaccine. Donor details come from another sample of the same person, matched by shared clones. The CDR3 protein: CASSTGPSGETQYF. The DNA sequence is given as TGTGCCAGCAGCACCGGGCCCTCCGGGGAGACCCAGTACTTC.